One sample yielded the 14 T cell receptor beta chains listed below, sequenced in a study of T cells in Graves' hyperthyroidism and ophthalmopathy. TCR beta CDR3 region amplification was performed from RNA transcripts. A set of HTBI primers served as the primers for a first-round RT-PCR of the TCR CDR3. TCRdb redid the calling of the multiplex PCR reads with MiXCR, one entry per CDR3 protein. The sample comprises some 620,000 distinct CDR3 sequences, about a sixth of which are singletons, and approximately 3.8% rests with the top ten. What was sequenced was blood. The source is a woman aged 25-40 years with Graves' hyperthyroidism.

This clonotype was seen a few times. The gene calls are TRBV5-1 and TRBJ1-4; 7 bases align to TRBD1. The CDR3 covers 15 residues. Trimming took 1 base from V and 8 from J; bases not matched to a gene: 8. CDR1 is SGHRS and CDR2 is YFSETQ in the germline V gene. The CDR3 nucleotides are TGCGCCAGCAGCTTGTGGCAGGGGGTTGGAGAAAAACTGTTTTTT. It is translated as CASSLWQGVGEKLFF.

In this sample, this clonotype turned up many times. This rearrangement joins TRBV28 to TRBJ2-7; no firm D call. V was trimmed by 5 bases and J by 3 bases, leaving 17 bases between them. The CDR3 loop spans 15 amino acids. Germline-derived CDR1 and CDR2 are MDHEN and SYDVKM. The CDR3 DNA follows: TGTGCCAGCAGTCCTCCATTCGGTGCCATCTACGAGCAGTACTTC. This translates into CASSPPFGAIYEQYF. Supplemented by reference TRBV28 and TRBJ2-7, the full variable domain reads DVKVTQSSRYLVKRTGEKVFLECVQDMDHENMFWYRQDPGLGLRLIYFSYDVKMKEKGDIPEGYSVSREKKERFSLILESASTNQTSMYLCASSPPFGAIYEQYFGPGTRLTVT.

In its sample, this clonotype was seen many times. In DNA form, the CDR3 reads TGCAGTGTCTCAAACGTCGAGGGCTACACCTTC. Encoded protein: CSVSNVEGYTF. This rearrangement joins TRBV20-1 to TRBJ1-2; the D is unclear. The V end lost 7 bases, the J end lost 8 bases, and 14 bases lay between the germline ends. CDR1 is DFQATT and CDR2 is SNEGSKA in the germline V gene (reference sequence). The CDR3 has 11 residues.

CDR3 loop: CSVTSGNGPDTQYF. The CDR3 nucleotides read TGCAGCGTCACCAGCGGGAATGGGCCAGATACGCAGTATTTT. The chain recombines TRBV29-1 with TRBJ2-3, with 7 nucleotides matching TRBD2. The V gene's germline CDR1 is SQVTM and CDR2 ANQGSEA. The CDR3 extends over 14 amino acids. With V trimmed by 6 bases and J by 4 bases, 10 bases remained unmatched.

This clonotype has a handful of counts. The V gene is TRBV5-1, the J gene TRBJ1-1; no definite D call. V was cut by 3 bases and J by 5 bases, with 11 bases left in between. The CDR3 has 13 residues. Germline V lookup: CDR1 SGHRS, CDR2 YFSETQ. This chain's CDR3 is CASSYNSMTEAFF. The DNA of the CDR3 is TGCGCCAGCAGCTACAACAGTATGACTGAAGCTTTCTTT.

This clonotype was observed many times. V usage is TRBV6-1 and J usage is TRBJ2-1; 8 bases agree with TRBD1. V shed 4 bases, J shed 8 bases, and the junction held 7 bases outside the gene matches. Germline V CDR1 and CDR2: MNHNS, SASEGT. The CDR3 length is 14 residues. This CDR3 reads CASSVDRGPYEQFF. The DNA of the CDR3 is TGTGCCAGCAGTGTAGACAGGGGACCCTATGAGCAGTTCTTC.

In the case of this clonotype: With a much larger clone just one base away, this may be a read error. The genes are TRBV5-1 and TRBJ2-2, with D possibly being TRBD1 or TRBD2 (6 bases each). CDR3 size: 14 residues. Germline V CDR1 and CDR2: SGHRS, YFSETQ. The V and J ends lost 10 bases and 5 bases respectively, with 18 bases between them. The chain's CDR3 is CAGRGTTATGELFF. The DNA for the CDR3 is TGCGCCGGCCGGGGGACAACCGCTACCGGGGAGCTGTTTTTT.

The table lists this clonotype with a few counts. V is TRBV12-3 or TRBV12-4 and J is TRBJ1-6; 7 nucleotides line up with TRBD1. V dropped 6 bases and J dropped 10; count of bases not matched to a gene: 9. The CDR3 has 14 amino acids. The DNA for the CDR3 is TGTGCCAGCAGCATGAGACAGGGCGGCTCACCCCTCCACTTT. It is translated as CASSMRQGGSPLHF.

This clonotype was found a few times. The rearrangement uses TRBV7-8 and TRBJ1-1; D unresolved. This CDR3 spans 13 amino acids. Trimming left V 4 bases short and J 4 bases short, with 10 bases between. Germline-derived CDR1 and CDR2 are SGHVS and FQNEAQ. The CDR3 sequence is CASSYLGSTEAFF. The CDR3 DNA sequence: TGTGCCAGCAGCTATCTGGGATCCACTGAAGCTTTCTTT.

This clonotype has ten or more counts. The rearrangement links TRBV5-8 to TRBJ1-4; 8 nucleotides line up with TRBD1. This CDR3 has 14 residues. Trimming took 4 bases from V and 6 from J; bases not matched to a gene: 5. CDR1 and CDR2 (germline): SGHTS, YDEGEE. In nucleotides, the CDR3 is TGTGCCAGCAGCACGGGGACAGGCGATGAAAAACTGTTTTTT. Residues: CASSTGTGDEKLFF.

This clonotype was detected many times. The chain has TRBV20-1 and TRBJ1-1; no reliable D call. V was cut by 6 bases and J by 4 bases, with 12 bases left in between. Per germline, CDR1 DFQATT and CDR2 SNEGSKA (reference sequence). This CDR3 is built from 12 residues. For the CDR3, the DNA is TGCAGTGCGCCCCGGGAGAGCACTGAAGCTTTCTTT. Protein sequence: CSAPRESTEAFF.

This clonotype occurred many times. The chain couples TRBV28 to TRBJ2-3; D is uncertain. The CDR3 extends over 13 amino acids. Deletions cut 7 bases from V and 5 bases from J, with 13 bases between. Per the germline V gene, CDR1 is MDHEN and CDR2 is SYDVKM. The CDR3, as DNA: TGTGCCAGCACTAGATACATCAGAGATACGCAGTATTTT. Amino acids: CASTRYIRDTQYF.

Concerning this clonotype itself: Being one base from a much bigger clone, this may be a read error. The chain joins TRBV9 to TRBJ1-1; D not resolved. Germline V gene data show CDR1 as SGDLS and CDR2 as YYNGEE. CDR3 length: 13 amino acids. Trimming stripped 0 bases from V and 5 bases from J, with 8 bases between. This CDR3 reads CASSVEVRTEAFF. CDR3 nucleotides: TGTGCCAGCAGCGTAGAGGTGAGAACTGAAGCTTTCTTT.

The sample holds many counts of this clonotype. This sequence joins TRBV29-1 and TRBJ2-1; TRBD2 is a possible D gene (5 bases). CDR1 SQVTM and CDR2 ANQGSEA come from the germline V gene. Trimming pared 3 bases from V and 1 base from J, leaving 7 bases between. This CDR3 is built from 13 residues. The DNA of the CDR3 is TGCAGCGTTGACATAGCGTCCTACAATGAGCAGTTCTTC. It is translated as CSVDIASYNEQFF.